This TCR beta chain is drawn from a study of beta chain features in type 1 diabetes. TCRB transcripts that were expressed got sequenced, as all of the isolated RNA had been reverse transcribed. Generated by immunoSEQ multiplex PCR, the TCRdb table keeps only in-frame clones and is missing some. The data hold about 900,000 clones, with roughly a sixth observed a single time. This CDR3 contains 13 residues. The germline V gene encodes CDR1 MDHEN and CDR2 SYDVKM. V lost 7 bases to trimming and J lost 0 bases, with 10 bases between them. Notes on this clone: Other DNA sequences in this sample translate to the same CDR3.

Sequencing input: naive CD4+ T cells from blood. This sequence originates from a woman under 30 in good health. The chain couples TRBV28 to TRBJ2-7; no firm D call. CDR3 loop: CASMSGLSYEQYF. CDR3 DNA sequence: TGTGCCAGCATGAGTGGGCTCTCCTACGAGCAGTACTTC.